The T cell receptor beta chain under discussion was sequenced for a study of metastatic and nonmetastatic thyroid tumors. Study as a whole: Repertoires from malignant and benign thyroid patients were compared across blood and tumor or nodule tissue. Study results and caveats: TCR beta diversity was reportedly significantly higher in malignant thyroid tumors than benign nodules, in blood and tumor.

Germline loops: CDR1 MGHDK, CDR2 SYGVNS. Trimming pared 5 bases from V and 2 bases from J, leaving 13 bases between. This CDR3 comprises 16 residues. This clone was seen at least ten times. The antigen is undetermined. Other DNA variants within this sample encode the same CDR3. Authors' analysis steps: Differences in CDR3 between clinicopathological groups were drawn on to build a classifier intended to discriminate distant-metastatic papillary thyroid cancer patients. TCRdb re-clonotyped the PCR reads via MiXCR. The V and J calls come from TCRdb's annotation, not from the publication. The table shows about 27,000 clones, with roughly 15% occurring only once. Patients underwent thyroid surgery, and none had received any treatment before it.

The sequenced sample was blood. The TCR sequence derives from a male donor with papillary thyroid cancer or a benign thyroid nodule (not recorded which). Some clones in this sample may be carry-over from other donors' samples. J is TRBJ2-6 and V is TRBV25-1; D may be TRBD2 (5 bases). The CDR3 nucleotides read TGTGCCAGCAGTTCGACTACCAGAGCTGGGGCCAACGTCCTGACTTTC. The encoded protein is CASSSTTRAGANVLTF.